This T cell receptor (beta chain) was retrieved from a study of beta chain features in type 1 diabetes (dated 2018 in TCRdb). Background for the entire study: Mean age, gender distribution, total cell number and subset yield were not different between patients and healthy donors. Regulatory and stem cell-like memory subsets were isolated from only 8 patients and about eight healthy donors, whereas naive and central memory subsets came from all 30 or so donors. The study compared the TCRB repertoires of sorted circulating CD4+ T cell subsets in recently diagnosed type 1 diabetes patients with those in matched healthy donors. Across all samples, approximately 98,000,000 sorted cells were examined, and cell number per subset correlated strongly with RNA yield. Summary of the overall study and its limitations: Because cDNA was sequenced instead of genomic DNA, activated cells with high expression could be over-represented, although the groups did not differ in activation or CD3 levels. Only small numbers of individuals were included in the HLA sub-analyses, which left unresolved whether HLA type had any influence on TCRB rearrangement. In all four CD4+ subsets, TCRB CDR3 length was moderately but significantly shorter in type 1 diabetes patients. At VDJ recombination sites, patients with type 1 diabetes made fewer insertions and deleted more nucleotides, a pattern implying thymic rearrangement abnormalities. PCR may preferentially amplify shorter templates, but because patient and control samples were amplified and corrected together, any resulting skew would affect both groups equally. Naive, central memory and regulatory TCRB repertoires appeared to be more similar among patients than among healthy donors.

The entire amount of isolated RNA was reverse transcribed using the High Capacity cDNA Reverse Transcription Kit, so the sequenced TCRB transcripts were expressed ones. Deep immunoSEQ sequencing was applied to naive, central memory and regulatory T cell samples, giving an average of about 3.6 million total reads per sample. Sorted cells were lysed in RLT buffer and RNA was extracted with DNase-treated RNeasy Micro or Mini kits, depending on cell number. Each cell subset was processed separately to prevent cross-contamination, with patient and healthy donor samples processed together. Using the immunoSEQ multiplex PCR, TCRB sequences were amplified from cDNA into 87-bp fragments spanning the CDR3 region. Amplicons were sequenced on the Illumina HiSeq platform. For the original study's pipeline: Synthetic template baselines were used to correct PCR bias computationally, reads within Hamming distance 2 were collapsed together, and singletons that could not be merged were discarded. Reads were aligned against IMGT so that V, D and J genes, CDR3 length and insertions or deletions at six rearrangement sites could be assigned. Clonotype counts were normalized to sorted cell number within each subset before computing true diversity and Gini coefficients with the tcR R package. Repertoire sharing was quantified using the overlap coefficient calculated on TCRB nucleotide sequences. The table comes from immuneACCESS by way of TCRdb, which keeps in-frame sequences with V and J called. Part of the clones is missing from these tables; in studies checked, under half for an unresolved V gene and the rest for unknown reasons. D and trimming were read from the DNA, whereas the V and J calls and clone size are those reported in that table. In this sample the table shows some 220,000 clones, about a tenth of which occur a single time. Jointly, the top ten make up approximately 1.4% of the sample.

A few counts support this clone. This clone's antigen is unknown. Base quality data are lacking; no much larger clone is found one base away. The CDR3, from cysteine to phenylalanine, totals 14 residues. The entry retains the CDR3 DNA only, 42 bases that are in frame from base 1. The germline V gene encodes CDR1 SGHTA and CDR2 FQGNSA. Germline trimming amounts to 5 bases on V and 7 bases on J, with 8 as the count of junction bases outside the gene matches. From each donor, a single peripheral blood sample of 100 to 150 mL on average was drawn into heparinised tubes. Using a panel that included CD45RO, CCR7, CD25, CD127, CD95 and CD27, naive, central memory, regulatory and stem cell-like memory CD4+ T cells were sorted on a BD FACSAria II. Purity was above 98% for every sorted population. Right away, PBMCs were isolated by Lymphoprep density gradient centrifugation and were stained directly, with no culture step. Samples were stained and sorted in pairs, with one healthy donor and one patient per experiment, so that batch effects were minimized.

This receptor was obtained from a man younger than 30 in good health. Source material: central memory CD4+ T cells from blood. The chain joins TRBV7-2 to TRBJ2-4, and 7 bases in between align with TRBD2. The DNA is TGTGCCAGCAGCGCGCGGGAGTGGGGGAACATTCAGTACTTC. Its translation is CASSAREWGNIQYF.